This T cell receptor (beta chain) was recovered during a study of neurological immune-mediated disorders. The time point: longitudinal time-point 2. This clonotype has a count of ten or more. TCRdb ran MiXCR on the 5' RACE reads and lists one entry per CDR3 protein. In the table there are roughly 34,000 distinct CDR3 sequences, around an eighth of which are singletons. V gave up 1 base and J gave up 3 bases, with 9 bases separating them. Germline V gene data show CDR1 as MNHEY and CDR2 as SMNVEV (reference sequence). The CDR3 runs to 14 residues. The receptor was isolated from a woman aged 40-49 years in good health. What was sequenced was PBMCs. The gene calls are TRBV27 and TRBJ1-2, with D perhaps TRBD1 (6 bases). As DNA, the CDR3 is TGTGCCAGCAGTTTATGGGCAGGGGACTATGGCTACACCTTC. Translated: CASSLWAGDYGYTF.